This TCR beta chain derives from a study of early T cells in non-severe SARS-CoV-2 infection. Study in general: Chains were unpaired, as sequencing was done on bulk RNA from unsorted whole blood.

Researchers attached unique molecular identifiers to individual cDNA molecules. MiXCR, run by TCRdb on the 5' RACE reads, gives a single entry per CDR3 protein. The data contain 55,000 to 80,000 distinct CDR3 sequences, 12% of them singletons. There are many counts of this clonotype. Looked up from germline, CDR1 is SGHTA and CDR2 is FQGNSA. The CDR3 is 16 residues long. V lost 5 bases to trimming and J lost 7 bases; unmatched junction nucleotides: 13. The V call is TRBV7-2, the J call TRBJ2-1, with TRBD2 matching over 8 bases. The clonotype was recovered from an adult who was a healthcare worker with PCR-confirmed SARS-CoV-2 infection or an uninfected control (not recorded which). The sequenced sample was whole blood. CDR3 in amino acids: CASSPLQSGRGNEQFF. Here the CDR3 DNA reads TGTGCCAGCAGCCCCCTCCAAAGCGGGAGAGGTAATGAGCAGTTCTTC.